These T cell receptor beta chains were read from a single sample in a study of blood T cells in healthy people across ages. TCRdb fed the 5' RACE reads into MiXCR, producing one record per CDR3 protein. The sample has about 680,000 distinct CDR3 sequences; 45% to 50% are singletons. Sequenced input: blood. Every receptor here comes from a woman in her sixties in good health. Each CDR3 is given with its conserved first and last residue. The D gene is left open where the match is weak. The size of a clone is reported for some rows only, either as once, few or many, or as a class for expanded clones.

j_call	v_call	d_call	clone_size	cdr3_aa	cdr3_nt
TRBJ2-4	TRBV5-6	TRBD2	NA	CASSPPSGRVNIQYF	TGTGCCAGCAGCCCTCCTAGCGGGAGGGTAAACATTCAGTACTTC
TRBJ2-3	TRBV7-2	TRBD2	NA	CASSLVAGGWGDTQYF	TGTGCCAGCAGCTTAGTGGCGGGAGGTTGGGGAGATACGCAGTATTTT
TRBJ1-1	TRBV20-1	NA	NA	CSARDRTANTEAFF	TGCAGTGCTAGAGACCGGACGGCGAACACTGAAGCTTTCTTT
TRBJ2-7	TRBV29-1	TRBD2	NA	CSVEGEGLYEQYF	TGCAGCGTTGAGGGGGAGGGCCTTTACGAGCAGTACTTC
TRBJ1-6	TRBV6-4	NA	NA	CASSDSWSSPLHF	TGTGCCAGCAGTGATAGTTGGAGTTCACCCCTCCACTTT
TRBJ2-5	TRBV12-3/TRBV12-4	NA	NA	CASSSQMGETQYF	TGTGCCAGCAGTTCTCAGATGGGGGAGACCCAGTACTTC
TRBJ2-3	TRBV7-2	TRBD2	few	CASSPRVATGGGDTQYF	TGTGCCAGCAGCCCTAGGGTGGCGACGGGAGGGGGGGATACGCAGTATTTT
TRBJ2-1	TRBV2	NA	NA	CASRKGEGEQFF	TGTGCCAGCAGGAAGGGGGAGGGCGAGCAGTTCTTC
TRBJ2-1	TRBV7-2	NA	NA	CASSPGVRVANEQFF	TGTGCCAGCAGCCCGGGAGTCAGGGTTGCCAATGAGCAGTTCTTC
TRBJ1-6	TRBV4-3	NA	few	CASGFGLSNSPLHF	TGCGCCAGCGGCTTCGGACTTTCAAATTCACCCCTCCACTTT
TRBJ2-1	TRBV27	TRBD2	NA	CASAGGPYNEQFF	TGTGCCAGCGCGGGAGGGCCCTACAATGAGCAGTTCTTC
TRBJ2-4	TRBV20-1	TRBD2	few	CSVLGLAGGKNIQYF	TGCAGTGTCTTGGGACTAGCGGGCGGCAAAAACATTCAGTACTTC
TRBJ2-7	TRBV10-3	TRBD2	NA	CAISGGSHEQYF	TGTGCCATCAGTGGCGGGAGCCACGAGCAGTACTTC